This TCR beta chain appears in the sequencing data of a study of blood T cell repertoires in COVID-19. On the study more broadly: T cells, B-cell-depleted T cells, or PBMCs supplied cDNA or gDNA.

This CDR3 comprises 15 residues. The V and J ends lost 1 base and 6 bases, in that order; junction bases with no gene match: 4. From germline, CDR1 is MDHEN and CDR2 SYDVKM. Here immunoSEQ multiplex PCR was the method, and the copy in TCRdb shows in-frame clones only, minus some. The repertoire holds fewer than 350,000 clones, around four fifths seen once, with around 3.7% in the top ten. The sample taken for sequencing was peripheral blood. This receptor was taken from a woman between 50 and 59 years old with active or convalescent COVID-19. The V and J genes are TRBV28 and TRBJ2-7; TRBD2 agrees at 12 bases. This CDR3 reads CASSLYTSGRIEQYF. The CDR3 bases are TGTGCCAGCAGTTTATATACTAGCGGGAGGATCGAGCAGTACTTC.